A selection of T cell receptor beta chains follows, all from one sample in a study of identical twins' blood T cells. TCRdb re-called the 5' RACE reads through MiXCR, storing one row per CDR3 protein. The repertoire includes a few hundred thousand distinct CDR3 sequences, approximately 30% of them detected once, and around 5.6% sits in the top ten. The sample comprised PBMCs. These receptors all come from a woman between 18 and 55 years old in good health. Both conserved end residues are part of each CDR3. Each record gives: J gene, V gene, CDR3 length, D gene, clone size, CDR3 protein, CDR3 DNA. D genes are given only for firm matches. Clone size is stated in some rows and not others, as once, few, many or a class when expanded.

>TRBJ2-2|TRBV11-2|15|.|.
CASSLVASNTGELFF
TGTGCCAGCAGCTTAGTCGCGTCTAACACCGGGGAGCTGTTTTTT
>TRBJ1-6|TRBV2|15|.|many
CASSPQSSYNSPLHF
TGTGCCAGCAGTCCACAGAGCTCCTATAATTCACCCCTCCACTTT
>TRBJ2-7|TRBV20-1|12|.|.
CSAAGHSYEQYF
TGCAGTGCTGCCGGACATTCCTACGAGCAGTACTTC
>TRBJ2-1|TRBV6-2/TRBV6-3|19|TRBD2|few
CASTSPLAGGRGSYNEQFF
TGTGCCAGCACGAGCCCGCTAGCGGGAGGGAGAGGGAGTTACAATGAGCAGTTCTTC
>TRBJ2-5|TRBV2|15|TRBD1|many
CASSEVRTGKETQYF
TGTGCCAGCAGTGAAGTCAGGACAGGAAAAGAGACCCAGTACTTC
>TRBJ1-5|TRBV4-3|15|.|.
CASSRDRAVNQPQHF
TGCGCCAGCAGCCGAGATAGGGCAGTTAATCAGCCCCAGCATTTT
>TRBJ2-1|TRBV10-1|16|TRBD2|many
CASSEASGRDYNEQFF
TGCGCCAGCAGTGAAGCTAGCGGGAGGGACTACAATGAGCAGTTCTTC
>TRBJ2-1|TRBV19|15|TRBD2|.
CASSTIGLADNEQFF
TGTGCCAGTAGTACCATCGGACTAGCGGACAATGAGCAGTTCTTC
>TRBJ1-1|TRBV5-1|17|.|.
CASSLVPGASDYTEAFF
TGCGCCAGCAGCTTGGTGCCAGGGGCCAGCGATTACACTGAAGCTTTCTTT
>TRBJ1-5|TRBV7-2|16|TRBD1|.
CASSFSGTGSNQPQHF
TGTGCCAGCAGCTTTTCCGGGACAGGGAGCAATCAGCCCCAGCATTTT
>TRBJ1-2|TRBV7-3|16|.|.
CASSLTSGPASYGYTF
TGTGCCAGCAGCTTAACGAGCGGACCAGCTAGCTATGGCTACACCTTC
>TRBJ2-2|TRBV5-1|15|TRBD2|.
CASSFSGSGTGELFF
TGCGCCAGCAGCTTTAGCGGGAGTGGCACCGGGGAGCTGTTTTTT
>TRBJ1-1|TRBV2|13|.|.
CASSEYDGVEAFF
TGTGCCAGCAGTGAATATGATGGGGTGGAAGCTTTCTTT
>TRBJ1-1|TRBV18|13|.|few
CASSPQEKAEAFF
TGTGCCAGCTCACCACAGGAGAAGGCTGAAGCTTTCTTT
>TRBJ2-7|TRBV20-1|15|.|.
CSARDYAGGLDEQYF
TGCAGTGCTAGAGATTATGCAGGGGGACTCGACGAGCAGTACTTC
>TRBJ1-5|TRBV20-1|13|.|.
CSARTGSNQPQHF
TGCAGTGCTAGGACGGGGAGCAATCAGCCCCAGCATTTT
>TRBJ1-4|TRBV5-1|16|TRBD1|few
CASSLGAGGSDEKLFF
TGCGCCAGCAGCTTGGGGGCAGGGGGCTCGGATGAAAAACTGTTTTTT
>TRBJ1-2|TRBV10-3|14|.|few
CAISDQRESYGYTF
TGTGCCATCAGTGATCAGAGGGAGTCCTATGGCTACACCTTC
>TRBJ2-1|TRBV6-1|15|TRBD2|.
CASRTAGARDREQFF
TGTGCCAGCAGAACCGCGGGAGCTCGGGATAGGGAGCAGTTCTTC
>TRBJ1-1|TRBV29-1|14|.|.
CSVERSMMNTEAFF
TGCAGCGTTGAGAGGAGCATGATGAACACTGAAGCTTTCTTT
>TRBJ1-1|TRBV15|14|TRBD1|.
CATSSRQGSTEAFF
TGTGCCACCAGCAGCCGACAGGGGAGCACTGAAGCTTTCTTT
>TRBJ1-5|TRBV2|13|.|.
CASRSDRPEPQHF
TGTGCCAGCAGGTCCGACAGGCCCGAGCCCCAGCATTTT
>TRBJ1-2|TRBV7-2|15|TRBD1|.
CASSLSGTGNYGYTF
TGTGCCAGCAGCTTGTCCGGGACAGGGAACTATGGCTACACCTTC
>TRBJ1-2|TRBV28|15|TRBD1|.
CASSSTGVSNYGYTF
TGTGCCAGCAGTTCAACAGGGGTTAGTAACTATGGCTACACCTTC
>TRBJ1-1|TRBV9|13|.|few
CASSVPGEAEAFF
TGTGCCAGCAGCGTACCCGGGGAAGCTGAAGCTTTCTTT
>TRBJ2-7|TRBV20-1|12|.|.
CSARGREYEQYF
TGCAGTGCTAGGGGCAGAGAATACGAGCAGTACTTC
>TRBJ1-2|TRBV18|15|.|few
CASSPLDTYNYGYTF
TGTGCCAGCTCACCACTGGACACATATAACTATGGCTACACCTTC
>TRBJ1-1|TRBV20-1|13|.|.
CSAISGTDTEAFF
TGCAGTGCAATAAGTGGAACCGACACTGAAGCTTTCTTT
>TRBJ1-2|TRBV29-1|16|TRBD1|many
CSVLSSPPGTAYGYTF
TGCAGCGTCCTTTCATCACCTCCGGGGACAGCCTATGGCTACACCTTC
>TRBJ1-2|TRBV27|13|.|.
CASSLRAGYGYTF
TGTGCCAGCAGTTTAAGGGCAGGCTATGGCTACACCTTC
>TRBJ1-1|TRBV3-1|15|.|many
CASSQDNRVNTEAFF
TGTGCCAGCAGCCAAGATAACAGAGTGAACACTGAAGCTTTCTTT
>TRBJ2-5|TRBV6-5|16|TRBD2|.
CASSYSGLAYQETQYF
TGTGCCAGCAGTTACTCGGGACTAGCGTACCAAGAGACCCAGTACTTC
>TRBJ1-5|TRBV7-2|14|.|.
CASSLRGGAQPQHF
TGTGCCAGCAGCTTACGCGGAGGGGCGCAGCCCCAGCATTTT
>TRBJ1-1|TRBV29-1|13|.|.
CSTEGVGYTEAFF
TGCAGCACTGAAGGCGTGGGGTACACTGAAGCTTTCTTT
>TRBJ2-5|TRBV20-1|12|.|few
CSGVTPGKTQYF
TGCAGTGGCGTCACTCCGGGCAAGACCCAGTACTTC
>TRBJ1-1|TRBV3-1|13|.|.
CASIYQGGTEAFF
TGTGCCAGCATATATCAGGGAGGAACTGAAGCTTTCTTT
>TRBJ2-3|TRBV9|17|TRBD2|.
CASSVYSGGAVADTQYF
TGTGCCAGCAGCGTCTATTCCGGGGGGGCTGTAGCAGATACGCAGTATTTT
>TRBJ1-2|TRBV7-8|12|.|.
CAGSPGPIGYTF
TGTGCCGGCAGCCCGGGTCCCATCGGCTACACCTTC
>TRBJ2-3|TRBV12-3/TRBV12-4|18|TRBD2|.
CASSSSPSGSLGTDTQYF
TGTGCCAGCAGTTCGAGCCCTAGCGGGAGTTTAGGCACAGATACGCAGTATTTT
>TRBJ2-7|TRBV5-4|15|.|.
CASSLVSRGPYEQYF
TGTGCCAGCAGCTTGGTGTCGAGGGGACCCTACGAGCAGTACTTC
>TRBJ2-7|TRBV20-1|13|.|.
CSARESLTYEQYF
TGCAGTGCTAGAGAAAGTCTTACTTACGAGCAGTACTTC